This T cell receptor beta chain was observed in a study of immune heterogeneity within non-small cell lung tumors. TCR beta CDR3 was amplified by multiplex PCR, first round nine to ten cycles, 32 V and 13 J primers. One entry per CDR3 protein results from TCRdb running MiXCR on the multiplex PCR reads. The sample comprises about 21,000 distinct CDR3 sequences, around 30% of which are singletons, and 4.4% rests with the top ten. V was clipped by 3 bases and J by 9 bases, with 9 bases between them. CDR1 is MGHDK and CDR2 is SYGVNS in the germline V gene. The CDR3 loop spans 11 amino acids. Per sample, around 600 ng of bulk tumor genomic DNA was the template used. Several biopsies per primary tumor, spaced far apart, were taken during surgery. Patients underwent curative surgery for non-small cell lung cancer (untreated and newly diagnosed). This clonotype has only a few counts.

This chain links TRBV25-1 with TRBJ2-7; a weak D match, TRBD2 (5 bases). The TCR sequence derives from a middle-aged man with non-small cell lung cancer. The sample taken for sequencing was lung tumor tissue. The CDR3 nucleotides read TGTGCCAGCAGTGAGGACTGGGGGCAGTACTTC. It specifies CASSEDWGQYF.